The rows below give T cell receptor beta chains drawn from one sample of a study of blood T cell repertoires in COVID-19. Clones were read by immunoSEQ multiplex PCR, and TCRdb kept only the in-frame ones, dropping some. This sample has some 96,000 clones; about 80% occur once, and the top ten carry 31%. Specimen: peripheral blood. The receptors shown here come from a man between 65 and 80 years old with active or convalescent COVID-19. Each CDR3 is given with its conserved first and last residue. A D gene is named only where the DNA matches it firmly. The listing skips clone size in some rows; elsewhere it reads once, few, many or a size class.

>once|TRBV6-5|.|TRBJ2-1|13
CASRDSLPQEQFF
TGTGCCAGCAGAGATAGTCTCCCCCAAGAGCAGTTCTTC
>.|TRBV7-2|.|TRBJ2-2|17
CASSPMGLSFDTGELFF
TGTGCCAGCAGCCCCATGGGACTGTCGTTTGACACCGGGGAGCTGTTTTTT
>.|TRBV24-1|TRBD1|TRBJ1-2|14
CATSDSDRIGGYTF
TGTGCCACCAGTGACTCGGACAGGATCGGCGGCTACACCTTC
>.|TRBV27|TRBD1|TRBJ1-4|17
CASSLRGTGGFGEKLFF
TGTGCCAGCAGTTTAAGGGGGACAGGGGGCTTTGGTGAAAAACTGTTTTTT
>.|TRBV5-4|TRBD2|TRBJ2-3|15
CASSLGRGLWDTQYF
TGTGCCAGCAGCCTTGGGAGGGGTCTGTGGGATACGCAGTATTTT
>.|TRBV5-5|TRBD2|TRBJ2-3|18
CPSSLPGGALTLTDTQYF
TGCCCCAGCAGCTTGCCGGGGGGGGCTCTCACTCTCACAGATACGCAGTATTTT
>.|TRBV18|TRBD1|TRBJ2-7|16
CASSLRPGQGRNEQYF
TGTGCCAGCTCATTACGACCGGGACAGGGCAGAAACGAGCAGTACTTC
>.|TRBV5-1|TRBD2|TRBJ2-1|15
CASSLLLAGGNEQFF
TGCGCCAGCAGCTTGCTACTAGCGGGAGGAAATGAGCAGTTCTTC
>.|TRBV4-2|.|TRBJ1-6|18
CASSHHRPQAIGLPPLHF
TGTGCCAGCAGCCACCACCGTCCACAGGCGATTGGTCTCCCCCCCCTCCACTTT
>many|TRBV5-3|.|TRBJ2-7|15
CARSLWDCYSYEQYF
TGTGCCAGAAGCCTTTGGGACTGTTACTCCTACGAGCAGTACTTC
>.|TRBV20-1|TRBD2|TRBJ2-7|15
CSASNTGTSPYEQYF
TGCAGTGCTAGTAACACTGGGACTAGCCCCTACGAGCAGTACTTC
>.|TRBV10-3|TRBD1|TRBJ2-7|13
CAIKGQGTYEQYF
TGTGCCATCAAGGGACAGGGGACCTACGAGCAGTACTTC
>.|TRBV4-1|TRBD1|TRBJ1-6|20
CASSQWVGGQGSSYNSPLHF
TGCGCCAGCAGCCAATGGGTCGGCGGACAGGGGAGCTCCTATAATTCACCCCTCCACTTT
>.|TRBV24-1|.|TRBJ2-3|12
CATSGWRNTQYF
TGTGCCACCAGTGGGTGGAGGAATACGCAGTATTTT
>.|TRBV7-2|.|TRBJ1-3|16
CASSLAGPKSGNTIYF
TGTGCCAGCAGCTTAGCGGGGCCGAAATCTGGAAACACCATATATTTT
>.|TRBV6-5|.|TRBJ2-7|13
CASIEGLWGEQYF
TGTGCCAGCATCGAGGGCCTCTGGGGAGAGCAGTACTTC
>.|TRBV29-1|TRBD1|TRBJ1-2|12
CSVDDGDSGYTF
TGCAGCGTTGATGACGGGGACAGTGGCTACACCTTC
>few|TRBV5-1|.|TRBJ2-2|16
CASSFGGRSNTGELFF
TGCGCCAGCAGCTTTGGAGGGAGGTCGAACACCGGGGAGCTGTTTTTT
>.|TRBV9|TRBD2|TRBJ2-5|16
CASSAGLAGPGETQYF
TGTGCCAGCAGCGCCGGACTAGCGGGGCCTGGGGAGACCCAGTACTTC
>once|TRBV28|.|TRBJ1-5|13
CASNRRINQPQHF
TGTGCCAGCAACAGACGGATCAATCAGCCCCAGCATTTT
>.|TRBV6-5|.|TRBJ2-7|13
CASRPAISYEQYF
TGTGCCAGCAGGCCCGCTATCTCCTACGAGCAGTACTTC
>.|TRBV5-4|.|TRBJ2-5|14
CASSFSQGSETQYF
TGTGCCAGCAGCTTTAGTCAGGGGTCGGAGACCCAGTACTTC
>.|TRBV6-5|TRBD2|TRBJ2-1|14
CVSTRTRAYNEQFF
TGTGTCAGCACGCGGACTAGAGCCTACAATGAGCAGTTCTTC
>.|TRBV18|.|TRBJ1-3|16
CASSPWLAPSGNTIYF
TGTGCCAGCTCACCATGGTTGGCTCCTTCTGGAAACACCATATATTTT
>.|TRBV20-1|TRBD2|TRBJ2-5|14
CSASTAGGQETQYF
TGCAGTGCTAGTACAGCGGGGGGGCAAGAGACCCAGTACTTC
>few|TRBV5-1|.|TRBJ1-1|14
CASSLRGVNTEAFF
TGCGCCAGCAGCTTACGGGGGGTGAACACTGAAGCTTTCTTT
>.|TRBV5-1|.|TRBJ2-5|13
CASSPQGPETQYF
TGCGCCAGCAGCCCTCAGGGTCCGGAGACCCAGTACTTC